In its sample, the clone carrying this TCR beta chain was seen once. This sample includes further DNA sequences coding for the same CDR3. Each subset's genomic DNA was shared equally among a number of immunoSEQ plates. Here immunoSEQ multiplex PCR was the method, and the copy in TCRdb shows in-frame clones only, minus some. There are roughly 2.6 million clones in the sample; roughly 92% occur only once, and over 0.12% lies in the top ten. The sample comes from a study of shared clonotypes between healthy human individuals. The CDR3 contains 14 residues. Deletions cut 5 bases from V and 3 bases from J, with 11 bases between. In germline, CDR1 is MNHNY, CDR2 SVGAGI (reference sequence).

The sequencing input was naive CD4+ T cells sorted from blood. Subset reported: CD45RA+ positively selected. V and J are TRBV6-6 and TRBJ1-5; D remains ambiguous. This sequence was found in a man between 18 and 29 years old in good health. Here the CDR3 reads CASSRTGDNQPQHF. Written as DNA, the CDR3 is TGTGCCAGCAGTAGGACCGGGGACAATCAGCCCCAGCATTTT.